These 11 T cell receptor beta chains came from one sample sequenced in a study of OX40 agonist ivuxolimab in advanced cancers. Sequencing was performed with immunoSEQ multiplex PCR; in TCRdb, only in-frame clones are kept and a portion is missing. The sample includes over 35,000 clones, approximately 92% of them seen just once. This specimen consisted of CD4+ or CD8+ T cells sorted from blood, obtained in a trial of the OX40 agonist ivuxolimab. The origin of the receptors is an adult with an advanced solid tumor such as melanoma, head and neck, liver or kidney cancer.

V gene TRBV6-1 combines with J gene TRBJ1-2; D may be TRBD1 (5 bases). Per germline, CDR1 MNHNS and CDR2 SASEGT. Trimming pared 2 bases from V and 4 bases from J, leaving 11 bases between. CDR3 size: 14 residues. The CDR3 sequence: CASSENGGLYGYTF. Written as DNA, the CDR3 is TGTGCCAGCAGTGAAAACGGGGGACTCTATGGCTACACCTTC.

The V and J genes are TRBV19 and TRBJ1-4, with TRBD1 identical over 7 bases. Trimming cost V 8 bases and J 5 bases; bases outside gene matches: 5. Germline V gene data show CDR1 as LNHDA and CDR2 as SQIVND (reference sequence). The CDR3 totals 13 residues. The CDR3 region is CASRQGLNEKLFF. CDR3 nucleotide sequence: TGTGCCAGTCGACAGGGATTGAATGAAAAACTGTTTTTT.

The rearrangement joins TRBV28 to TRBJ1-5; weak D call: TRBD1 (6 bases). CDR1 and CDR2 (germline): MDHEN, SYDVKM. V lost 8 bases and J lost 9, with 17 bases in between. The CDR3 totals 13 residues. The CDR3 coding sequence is TGTGCCAGCCGATTGACAGGTCCCTGGCCCCAGCATTTT. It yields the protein CASRLTGPWPQHF.

CDR3 bases: TGTGCCACCAGCACCCAATTTTCCAGCACAGATACGCAGTATTTT. Amino acids: CATSTQFSSTDTQYF. The J gene is TRBJ2-3, the V gene TRBV15; D call uncertain. This CDR3 spans 15 amino acids. Trimming left V 4 bases short and J 0 bases short, with 11 bases between. Germline V CDR1 and CDR2: LNHNV, YYDKDF (reference sequence).

Written as DNA, the CDR3 is TGTGCCAGTAGTATAGAGGAGAACACTGAAGCTTTCTTT. Translating it yields CASSIEENTEAFF. The V and J genes are TRBV19 and TRBJ1-1, with D unclear. The CDR3 is 13 amino acids. CDR1 LNHDA and CDR2 SQIVND come from the germline V gene (reference sequence). V lost 0 bases and J 1 base, leaving 3 bases between the germline ends.

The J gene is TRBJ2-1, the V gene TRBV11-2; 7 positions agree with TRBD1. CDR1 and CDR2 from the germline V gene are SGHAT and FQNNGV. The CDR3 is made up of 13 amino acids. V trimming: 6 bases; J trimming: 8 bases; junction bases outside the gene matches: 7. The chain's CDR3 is CASSRRRGHEQFF. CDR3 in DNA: TGTGCCAGCAGTCGTAGAAGGGGGCATGAGCAGTTCTTC.

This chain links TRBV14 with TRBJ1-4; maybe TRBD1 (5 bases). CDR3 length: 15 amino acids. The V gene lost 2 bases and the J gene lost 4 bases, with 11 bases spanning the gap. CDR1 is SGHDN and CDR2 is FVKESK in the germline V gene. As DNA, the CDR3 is TGTGCCAGCAGCCAAAAACAGGAGATTAATGAAAAACTGTTTTTT. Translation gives CASSQKQEINEKLFF.

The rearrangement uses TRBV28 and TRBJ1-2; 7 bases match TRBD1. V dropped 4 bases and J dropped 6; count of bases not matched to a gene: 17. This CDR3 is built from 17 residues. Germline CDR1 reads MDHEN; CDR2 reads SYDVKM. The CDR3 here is CASSSSTGRGELDGYTF. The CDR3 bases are TGTGCCAGCAGTTCCTCGACAGGGAGGGGAGAGTTAGATGGCTACACCTTC.

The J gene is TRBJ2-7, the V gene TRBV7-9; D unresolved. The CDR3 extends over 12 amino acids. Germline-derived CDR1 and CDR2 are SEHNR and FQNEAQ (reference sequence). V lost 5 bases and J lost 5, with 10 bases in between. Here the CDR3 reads CASSEAGDEQYF. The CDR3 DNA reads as TGTGCCAGCAGCGAGGCTGGGGACGAGCAGTACTTC.

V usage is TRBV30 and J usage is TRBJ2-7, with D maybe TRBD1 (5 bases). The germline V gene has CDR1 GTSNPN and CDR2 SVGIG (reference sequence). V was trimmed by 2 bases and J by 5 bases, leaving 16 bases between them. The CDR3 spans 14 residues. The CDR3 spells CAWSKRGQGNEQYF. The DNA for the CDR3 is TGTGCCTGGAGTAAAAGGGGCCAGGGAAACGAGCAGTACTTC.

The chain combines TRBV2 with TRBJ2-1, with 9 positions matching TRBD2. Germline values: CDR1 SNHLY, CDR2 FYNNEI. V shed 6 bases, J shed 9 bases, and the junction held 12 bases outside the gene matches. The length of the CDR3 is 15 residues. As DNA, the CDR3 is TGTGCCAGCAGCGCGGGGGGGGCTCCGTTTTCTGAGCAGTTCTTC. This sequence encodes CASSAGGAPFSEQFF.